This T cell receptor beta chain was documented in a study of T cells in Graves' hyperthyroidism and ophthalmopathy. Study results and caveats: Expanded thyroid clonotypes (above 0.001) were mostly also found in blood.

This CDR3 has 12 amino acids. CDR1 and CDR2 (germline): ENHRY, SYGVKD. V lost 0 bases and J lost 2, with 2 bases in between. Thyroid ultrasound, orbital computed tomography, clinical symptoms, and serum thyroxine and TRAb underpinned diagnoses. Amplification of TCR beta CDR3 regions was performed using RNA transcripts as template. With the HTBI primer set, the TCR CDR3 went through a first round of RT-PCR. TCRdb reprocessed the multiplex PCR reads with MiXCR, giving one entry per CDR3 protein. This table holds approximately 520,000 distinct CDR3 sequences, approximately 25% found once. In the case of this clonotype: Its target is not known.

The genes are TRBV10-3 and TRBJ2-7; D gene ambiguous. The TCR comes from a woman under 40 with Graves' ophthalmopathy. The material sequenced was blood. CDR3 DNA: TGTGCCATCAGTGAGTCGACCTACGAGCAGTACTTC. Residues: CAISESTYEQYF.